The table lists the clone carrying this TCR beta chain with a few counts. Its antigen is still unknown. Germline V gene sequence: CDR1 SGHRS, CDR2 YFSETQ. V trimming: 1 base; J trimming: 4 bases; junction bases outside the gene matches: 4. CDR3 length: 15 residues. Tumor samples were taken before definitive surgery or chemotherapy. Assay used: immunoSEQ multiplex PCR; TCRdb lists only in-frame clones, some missing. The repertoire includes around 7,700 clones, 65% to 75% of them detected once, and 5.8% sits in the top ten. This entry is derived from a study of high-grade serous ovarian cancer treatment subgroups. Whole-study findings and limits: CDR1 and CDR2 were left unanalyzed; analyses focused on CDR3.

The sequence was collected from a human donor with high-grade serous ovarian cancer. This chain links TRBV5-1 with TRBJ1-2, with 10 bases that match TRBD1. The sequencing sample was made of tumor tissue. The CDR3 sequence is CASSLNGDRGYGYTF. CDR3 coding DNA: TGCGCCAGCAGCTTGAATGGGGACAGGGGCTATGGCTACACCTTC.